Shown below are 21 T cell receptor beta chains from a single sample sequenced in a study of CD8 T cells in Susac syndrome. With random hexamers, reverse transcription was performed on roughly 0.5 to 1 ug of RNA. MiXCR was run by TCRdb on the immunoSEQ multiplex PCR reads, yielding one entry per CDR3 protein. Of about 280,000 distinct CDR3 sequences detected, approximately 81% appear once; the ten largest clones hold over 0.09%. What was sequenced was CD8+ T cells from PBMCs. The receptors come from a human donor with multiple sclerosis.

V is TRBV2 and J is TRBJ1-1, with D hard to call. Trimming stripped 8 bases from V and 4 bases from J, with 8 bases between. This CDR3 contains 11 residues. CDR1 SNHLY and CDR2 FYNNEI come from the germline V gene. The CDR3 sequence: CASVRSTEAFF. The CDR3 DNA is TGTGCCAGCGTACGGTCCACTGAAGCTTTCTTT.

The chain recombines TRBV9 with TRBJ2-1, with TRBD2 matching 10 bases. The CDR3 is made up of 15 amino acids. V lost 7 bases and J lost 6; bases outside the gene matches: 10. Germline CDR1 SGDLS, CDR2 YYNGEE. The CDR3 sequence: CASGALAGQRNEQFF. As DNA, the CDR3 is TGTGCCAGCGGGGCACTAGCGGGACAGCGCAATGAGCAGTTCTTC.

The chain links TRBV7-9 to TRBJ2-5; TRBD1 agrees at 9 bases. Germline V lookup: CDR1 SEHNR, CDR2 FQNEAQ (reference sequence). The ends lost 8 bases at V and 4 bases at J; junction bases unmatched: 5. The CDR3 has 13 residues. This CDR3 is CASSPDRGETQYF. CDR3 bases: TGTGCCAGCTCACCGGACAGGGGAGAGACCCAGTACTTC.

The J gene is TRBJ2-3, the V gene TRBV27, with D maybe TRBD2 (5 bases). Trimming shortened V by 4 bases and J by 2 bases, and 13 bases separated the two germline ends. In germline, CDR1 is MNHEY, CDR2 SMNVEV (reference sequence). This CDR3 has 15 amino acids. The CDR3 DNA is TGTGCCAGCAGTTCGATCGGACTCGACACAGATACGCAGTATTTT. Encoded protein: CASSSIGLDTDTQYF.

The gene calls are TRBV9 and TRBJ1-2, with D possibly TRBD1 on 5 matching bases. CDR3 length: 13 residues. The V end lost 0 bases, the J end lost 8 bases, and 11 bases lay between the germline ends. The germline gives CDR1 SGDLS, CDR2 YYNGEE. CDR3 residues: CASSVGGSLGYTF. The CDR3 DNA reads TGTGCCAGCAGCGTAGGGGGCAGCCTCGGCTACACCTTC.

The rearrangement joins TRBV7-6 to TRBJ2-3; D ambiguous. Deletions cut 1 base from V and 5 bases from J, with 7 bases between. CDR1 is SGHVS, CDR2 FNYEAQ, per germline. The CDR3 consists of 13 residues. In DNA form, the CDR3 reads TGTGCCAGCAGCTTAGAAGTTGGAGATACGCAGTATTTT. It is translated as CASSLEVGDTQYF.

The V call is TRBV28, the J call TRBJ1-5; D perhaps matches TRBD1 (6 bases). Germline lookup yields CDR1 MDHEN and CDR2 SYDVKM. The CDR3 runs to 15 residues. Trimming cost V 2 bases and J 11 bases, with 19 bases left between them. The CDR3, as DNA: TGTGCCAGCAGTTTACCACAGGGTGTCAGTAGGACCCAGCATTTT. Residues: CASSLPQGVSRTQHF.

This clonotype has just one count. For the CDR3, the DNA is TGTGCCACAGGGGATAAAACGGGCTACACCTTC. The encoded protein is CATGDKTGYTF. The rearrangement uses TRBV9 and TRBJ1-2, with D maybe TRBD1 (6 bases). Germline assignment: CDR1 SGDLS and CDR2 YYNGEE. This CDR3 region has 11 residues. V shed 9 bases and J shed 8 bases, with 14 bases lying between them.

The chain employs TRBV4-1 and TRBJ1-2, with a possible D match to TRBD1 (6 bases). The CDR3 consists of 15 residues. Trimming stripped 0 bases from V and 4 bases from J, with 12 bases between. CDR1 and CDR2 (germline): MGHRA, YSYEKL. Here the CDR3 reads CASSQDRLGGYGYTF. CDR3 DNA sequence: TGCGCCAGCAGCCAAGACCGTCTAGGGGGCTATGGCTACACCTTC.

The chain employs TRBV27 and TRBJ2-1, with D possibly matching TRBD2 (6 bases). V shed 6 bases and J shed 8 bases, with 14 bases lying between them. There are 13 residues in the CDR3. The germline V gene has CDR1 MNHEY and CDR2 SMNVEV (reference sequence). The CDR3 loop reads CASSPRGGYEQFF. The CDR3 region has the DNA TGTGCCAGCAGCCCCCGAGGAGGGTATGAGCAGTTCTTC.

This clonotype was detected only once. J is TRBJ2-5 and V is TRBV12-5; D call uncertain. Germline CDR1 LGHNT, CDR2 FRNRAP. V gave up 0 bases and J gave up 7 bases, with 21 bases separating them. The CDR3 has 17 amino acids. The CDR3 loop reads CASGLVIKRNLGVTQYF. As DNA, the CDR3 is TGTGCTAGTGGTTTGGTAATCAAGCGAAACCTTGGAGTGACCCAGTACTTC.

The chain combines TRBV27 with TRBJ2-1; possible D gene TRBD2, 5 bases. The CDR3 totals 13 residues. V was clipped by 4 bases and J by 9 bases, with 13 bases between them. Germline lookup yields CDR1 MNHEY and CDR2 SMNVEV (reference sequence). The CDR3 sequence: CASSWGGSSEQFF. In DNA form, the CDR3 reads TGTGCCAGCAGTTGGGGTGGGAGCAGTGAGCAGTTCTTC.

The chain combines TRBV19 with TRBJ2-2; a possible D gene is TRBD1 (5 bases). CDR1 is LNHDA and CDR2 is SQIVND in the germline V gene (reference sequence). CDR3 length: 15 residues. V was pared by 0 bases and J by 6 bases, with 11 bases between. CDR3 loop: CASSIDARAAGELFF. In DNA form, the CDR3 reads TGTGCCAGTAGTATAGATGCCAGGGCGGCCGGGGAGCTGTTTTTT. The variable domain in full, completed from reference TRBV19 and TRBJ2-2, reads DGGITQSPKYLFRKEGQNVTLSCEQNLNHDAMYWYRQDPGQGLRLIYYSQIVNDFQKGDIAEGYSVSREKKESFPLTVTSAQKNPTAFYLCASSIDARAAGELFFGEGSRLTVL.

The chain uses TRBV12-3 or TRBV12-4 and TRBJ2-5; 8 bases fit TRBD1. V shed 1 base, J shed 5 bases, and the junction held 9 bases outside the gene matches. The CDR3 runs 16 residues. For the CDR3, the DNA is TGTGCCAGCAGTTTAGACAGGGGGAACGGATGGGAGACCCAGTACTTC. Translation gives CASSLDRGNGWETQYF.

This chain links TRBV7-9 with TRBJ2-3; the match to TRBD2 covers 14 bases. This CDR3 is 17 amino acids long. Germline CDR1 reads SEHNR; CDR2 reads FQNEAQ (reference sequence). Trimming took 5 bases from V and 4 from J; bases not matched to a gene: 8. This CDR3 is CASSPRLAGGPADTQYF. The CDR3 DNA reads as TGTGCCAGCAGCCCAAGACTAGCGGGAGGGCCGGCAGATACGCAGTATTTT.

This clonotype has only a few counts. The rearrangement links TRBV11-2 to TRBJ2-5; 9 nucleotides match TRBD1. Trimming at V came to 5 bases and at J to 3 bases, leaving 4 bases not matched to a gene. This CDR3 has 14 amino acids. Germline CDR1 SGHAT, CDR2 FQNNGV. The CDR3 nucleotides are TGTGCCAGCAGCCCACGGACAGGGGAAGAGACCCAGTACTTC. It specifies CASSPRTGEETQYF.

The chain employs TRBV9 and TRBJ2-7; D tentatively fits TRBD1 or TRBD2 (5 bases each). Germline V CDR1 and CDR2: SGDLS, YYNGEE. The CDR3 has 14 residues. V was trimmed by 4 bases and J by 3 bases, leaving 14 bases between them. The CDR3 sequence is CASSLGTPGYEQYF. In DNA, the CDR3 is TGTGCCAGCAGCTTAGGGACGCCAGGCTACGAGCAGTACTTC.

The gene calls are TRBV27 and TRBJ1-1; 11 bases match TRBD1. This CDR3 contains 14 residues. Germline values: CDR1 MNHEY, CDR2 SMNVEV (reference sequence). Germline trimming cut 7 bases from V and 5 bases from J; bases unmatched to any gene: 6. CDR3 in DNA: TGTGCCAGCACCTGGACAGGGGGCCTAACTGAAGCTTTCTTT. Its translation is CASTWTGGLTEAFF.

The CDR3 coding sequence is TGCGCCAGCAGCCAACCGGGACTAGCTGGCACAGATACGCAGTATTTT. Residues: CASSQPGLAGTDTQYF. This rearrangement joins TRBV4-1 to TRBJ2-3; 9 bases are a match to TRBD2. V was clipped by 2 bases and J by 1 base; unmatched bases: 4. The CDR3 runs 16 residues. CDR1 is MGHRA, CDR2 YSYEKL, per germline.

The chain couples TRBV28 to TRBJ1-2; tentatively, D is TRBD1 (6 bases). Per the germline V gene, CDR1 is MDHEN and CDR2 is SYDVKM. This CDR3 region has 17 residues. The ends were cut back, 5 bases at V and 6 bases at J, with 25 bases in the middle. CDR3 protein: CASSPPRARGLRDGYTF. CDR3 coding DNA: TGTGCCAGCAGTCCACCTCGGGCCAGGGGTCTTCGCGATGGCTACACCTTC.

With respect to this clonotype: One end of the junction fails to match germline, which may point to a read error. The chain recombines TRBV6-5 with TRBJ2-5, with no clear D. CDR1 is MNHEY, CDR2 SVGAGI, per germline. The CDR3 has 11 amino acids. In nucleotides, the CDR3 is TGTGCCAGCAGTTACCATGAGACCCAGTACTTC. This sequence encodes CASSYHETQYF.